A single sample gave rise to the 17 T cell receptor beta chains below, sequenced in a study of blood T cell repertoires in COVID-19. Sequencing was performed with immunoSEQ multiplex PCR; in TCRdb, only in-frame clones are kept and a portion is missing. This sample has over 200,000 clones; roughly 87% occur once, and the top ten carry roughly 2%. The sequenced sample consisted of peripheral blood. These receptors were taken from a middle-aged man with active or convalescent COVID-19.

The V gene is TRBV18, the J gene TRBJ1-1; 8 bases map to TRBD1. CDR1 and CDR2 (germline): KGHSH, LQKENI. This CDR3 contains 14 residues. The V and J ends lost 2 bases and 8 bases, in that order; junction bases with no gene match: 7. CDR3 sequence: CASSPYRGVAEAFF. CDR3 coding DNA: TGTGCCAGCTCACCATACAGGGGGGTTGCCGAAGCTTTCTTT.

The chain recombines TRBV11-2 with TRBJ1-6; TRBD1 might be the D (5 bases). Trimming took 1 base from V and 10 from J, leaving 8 bases between them. This CDR3 spans 13 amino acids. In germline, CDR1 is SGHAT, CDR2 FQNNGV. CDR3 DNA sequence: TGTGCCAGCAGCTTAGGACAGCAGTCACCCCTCCACTTT. Residues: CASSLGQQSPLHF.

The genes are TRBV5-8 and TRBJ1-5, with 9 bases fitting TRBD1. V gave up 6 bases and J gave up 7 bases; unmatched junction bases: 11. CDR1 and CDR2 from the germline V gene are SGHTS and YDEGEE. This CDR3 is built from 15 residues. The CDR3 DNA is TGTGCCAGCACCCTCCTCGGGACAGGGTGGCAGCCCCAGCATTTT. The encoded protein is CASTLLGTGWQPQHF.

This clone showed up just a few times. The J gene is TRBJ1-1, the V gene TRBV11-2; D is undetermined. V dropped 8 bases and J dropped 8 bases, with 15 bases sitting between them. Germline lookup yields CDR1 SGHAT and CDR2 FQNNGV. The length of the CDR3 is 12 residues. For the CDR3, the DNA is TGTGCCAGCGGCCGTAGCATGGAAGAAGCTTTCTTT. This translates into CASGRSMEEAFF.

The genes are TRBV4-1 and TRBJ2-1, with D unclear. CDR3 length: 18 residues. V shed 1 base and J shed 0 bases, with 16 bases lying between them. Germline CDR1 and CDR2: MGHRA and YSYEKL. Here the CDR3 DNA reads TGCGCCAGCAGCCAAGTCGGCGTTAGCTGGAGCTCCTACAATGAGCAGTTCTTC. Translated, it gives CASSQVGVSWSSYNEQFF.

This chain links TRBV28 with TRBJ1-1; unclear D gene. CDR1 and CDR2 from the germline V gene are MDHEN and SYDVKM. This CDR3 spans 16 amino acids. Trimming pared 3 bases from V and 4 bases from J, leaving 18 bases between. The CDR3 DNA reads as TGTGCCAGCAGTTTTGGCAGGATGGTGGCTGGCACTGAAGCTTTCTTT. This encodes CASSFGRMVAGTEAFF.

This clone was detected only once. The V and J genes are TRBV3-1 (or the pseudogene TRBV3-2) and TRBJ2-7, with TRBD1 as a possible D gene (5 bases). The CDR3 contains 11 residues. CDR1 is LGHDT, CDR2 YNNKEL, per germline (reference sequence). Trimming took 6 bases from V and 5 from J, leaving 8 bases between them. The CDR3 bases are TGTGCCAGCAGGGGGCGAAACGAGCAGTACTTC. Its protein is CASRGRNEQYF.

The chain couples TRBV6-5 to TRBJ2-1; perhaps TRBD2 as D (6 bases). The CDR3 totals 15 residues. Germline CDR1 is MNHEY and CDR2 is SVGAGI. V lost 7 bases to trimming and J lost 6 bases, with 19 bases between them. The DNA for the CDR3 is TGTGCCAGCACTCAACGCGGGACTTCTCTCAATGAGCAGTTCTTC. Translating gives CASTQRGTSLNEQFF.

V gene TRBV11-1 combines with J gene TRBJ1-4; 7 bases line up with TRBD1. The CDR3 loop spans 15 amino acids. From germline, CDR1 is SGHAT and CDR2 FQDESV (reference sequence). V lost 1 base to trimming and J lost 5 bases; unmatched junction nucleotides: 4. The CDR3 DNA reads TGTGCCAGCAGCTTAGGACAGGGACCGAATGAAAAACTGTTTTTT. It is translated as CASSLGQGPNEKLFF. The whole variable domain, filled in from reference TRBV11-1 and TRBJ1-4, reads EAEVAQSPRYKITEKSQAVAFWCDPISGHATLYWYRQILGQGPELLVQFQDESVVDDSQLPKDRFSAERLKGVDSTLKIQPAELGDSAMYLCASSLGQGPNEKLFFGSGTQLSVL.

The chain couples TRBV5-1 to TRBJ2-3; D is possibly TRBD2 (6 bases). The CDR3 sequence is 18 residues long. Germline V gene data show CDR1 as SGHRS and CDR2 as YFSETQ. V was trimmed by 3 bases and J by 6 bases, leaving 26 bases between them. CDR3 sequence reads: CASSSQGVSGSGGDTQYF. Here the CDR3 DNA reads TGCGCCAGCAGCTCCCAGGGTGTATCCGGGAGTGGCGGGGATACGCAGTATTTT.

The rearrangement links TRBV7-6 to TRBJ2-7, with TRBD2 matching over 7 bases. CDR3 length: 16 residues. The germline V gene encodes CDR1 SGHVS and CDR2 FNYEAQ. Trimming removed 1 base from V and 1 base from J; junction bases left unmatched: 7. The CDR3 spells CASSLGVGGSSYEQYF. CDR3 coding DNA: TGTGCCAGCAGCTTAGGGGTCGGCGGGAGTTCCTACGAGCAGTACTTC.

The genes are TRBV19 and TRBJ1-2; maybe TRBD1 (5 bases). Trimming stripped 6 bases from V and 8 bases from J, with 16 bases between. CDR1 and CDR2 (germline): LNHDA, SQIVND (reference sequence). This CDR3 is 13 amino acids long. In DNA form, the CDR3 reads TGTGCCAGTAGACCCCCCGGGGGGGAAGGCTACACCTTC. It specifies CASRPPGGEGYTF.

The V call is TRBV27, the J call TRBJ1-2; D is perhaps TRBD1 (5 bases). CDR3 length: 15 amino acids. The V gene's germline CDR1 is MNHEY and CDR2 SMNVEV (reference sequence). Trimming cost V 8 bases and J 1 base, with 17 bases left between them. The CDR3 nucleotides are TGTGCCAGCGCCCCCGTGGGGGGGAGTAACTATGGCTACACCTTC. It translates to CASAPVGGSNYGYTF.

The V call is TRBV5-6, the J call TRBJ1-4; possible D gene TRBD1, 5 bases. Germline CDR1 reads SGHDT; CDR2 reads YYEEEE. Between the trimmed V and J ends, which lost 2 bases and 4 bases, there was a span of 9 bases. The CDR3 has 14 amino acids. The CDR3 sequence is CASSFRDSNEKLFF. In nucleotides, the CDR3 is TGTGCCAGCAGCTTTCGAGACAGTAATGAAAAACTGTTTTTT.

This chain connects TRBV15 to TRBJ1-2; 7 positions agree with TRBD1. After removal of 4 bases from V and 7 bases from J, the junction contained 9 bases not matched to a gene. The CDR3 length is 14 residues. The germline V gene has CDR1 LNHNV and CDR2 YYDKDF (reference sequence). The CDR3 spells CATSNPDRSGGYTF. DNA of the CDR3: TGTGCCACCAGCAACCCGGACAGGTCGGGTGGCTACACCTTC. The whole variable domain, filled in from reference TRBV15 and TRBJ1-2, reads DAMVIQNPRYQVTQFGKPVTLSCSQTLNHNVMYWYQQKSSQAPKLLFHYYDKDFNNEADTPDNFQSRRPNTSFCFLDIRSPGLGDTAMYLCATSNPDRSGGYTFGSGTRLTVV.

The chain is built from TRBV10-1 and TRBJ1-5; 9 bases fit TRBD1. The length of the CDR3 is 12 residues. Germline values: CDR1 WNHNN, CDR2 SYGVQD (reference sequence). The trim removed 8 bases at V and 5 bases at J, leaving 1 base unmatched. The CDR3 nucleotides are TGCGCCAGCCGGGACAGGGATCAGCCCCAGCATTTT. It specifies CASRDRDQPQHF.

The chain joins TRBV19 to TRBJ2-1; 7 bases are a match to TRBD2. Germline CDR1 is LNHDA and CDR2 is SQIVND (reference sequence). V was clipped by 6 bases and J by 3 bases; unmatched bases: 5. The CDR3 extends over 14 amino acids. In nucleotides, the CDR3 is TGTGCCAGTAGCCTAGCGGCTTTCTACAATGAGCAGTTCTTC. Translated, it gives CASSLAAFYNEQFF.